This is a list of T cell receptor beta chains from one sample in a study of shared clonotypes between healthy human individuals. Produced via immunoSEQ multiplex PCR; TCRdb's table is partial and in-frame only. The table has nearly 500,000 clones, over 60% seen once. The sequenced material came from PBMCs. The origin of the receptors is a woman between 40 and 55 years old in good health. Some clones in this sample may be carry-over from other donors' samples. The CDR3 runs from the conserved cysteine through the conserved F or W. Fields, in order: clone size, CDR3 length, D gene, V gene, J gene, CDR3 protein, CDR3 DNA. A D gene is named only where the DNA matches it firmly. Clone size is given for some rows only: seen once, a few or many times, or a class if the clone is expanded.

>.|14|TRBD1|TRBV10-3|TRBJ2-7
CAISGQGAGYEQYF
TGTGCCATCAGTGGACAGGGGGCGGGGTACGAGCAGTACTTC
>.|15|.|TRBV18|TRBJ2-1
CASSLPGYPYNEQFF
TGTGCCAGCTCACTACCGGGCTATCCCTACAATGAGCAGTTCTTC
>.|14|TRBD2|TRBV9|TRBJ2-5
CASSVGGGVETQYF
TGTGCCAGCAGCGTAGGGGGAGGGGTAGAGACCCAGTACTTC
>.|14|.|TRBV28|TRBJ1-2
CASSVLQTDYGYTF
TGTGCCAGCAGTGTACTACAGACGGACTATGGCTACACCTTC
>.|14|.|TRBV10-3|TRBJ2-5
CATTSGGTQETQYF
TGTGCCACCACTTCCGGGGGTACCCAAGAGACCCAGTACTTC
>.|18|TRBD2|TRBV4-1|TRBJ2-5
CASSQPGPIVAGEETQYF
TGCGCCAGCAGCCAACCCGGCCCCATCGTAGCGGGAGAGGAGACCCAGTACTTC
>few|13|.|TRBV11-2|TRBJ1-1
CASSENGHTEAFF
TGTGCCAGCAGCGAAAATGGCCACACTGAAGCTTTCTTT
>.|16|.|TRBV10-3|TRBJ1-3
CAISRLKGNSGNTIYF
TGTGCCATCAGCCGACTAAAAGGGAATTCTGGAAACACCATATATTTT
>.|16|.|TRBV7-2|TRBJ2-2
CASSLGLRSRNGELFF
TGTGCCAGCAGCTTAGGGCTAAGGAGTAGGAACGGGGAGCTGTTTTTT
>.|16|.|TRBV19|TRBJ2-3
CASSMIAGGGPDTQYF
TGTGCCAGTAGTATGATCGCCGGAGGGGGCCCAGATACGCAGTATTTT
>.|13|.|TRBV2|TRBJ2-5
CASSEVGRETQYF
TGTGCCAGCAGTGAAGTAGGGAGGGAGACCCAGTACTTC
>.|16|TRBD1|TRBV28|TRBJ2-1
CASTLNRGQGSDEQFF
TGTGCCAGCACCCTAAACCGGGGACAGGGGTCCGATGAGCAGTTCTTC
>.|14|.|TRBV4-2|TRBJ1-4
CASSQDVRARKLFF
TGTGCCAGCAGCCAAGATGTCAGGGCCAGGAAACTGTTTTTT
>.|15|.|TRBV6-1|TRBJ1-2
CATAEGDGPSYGYTF
TGTGCCACCGCCGAGGGGGACGGGCCTAGTTATGGCTACACCTTC
>once|14|.|TRBV7-2|TRBJ1-3
CASSFLISGNTIYF
TGTGCCAGCAGCTTCCTCATCTCTGGAAACACCATATATTTT
>.|13|.|TRBV11-1|TRBJ2-1
CASSLGTGNEQFF
TGTGCCAGCAGCTTAGGAACGGGAAATGAGCAGTTCTTC
>.|13|TRBD1|TRBV6-6|TRBJ1-2
CASSQGQGRGYTF
TGTGCCAGCAGTCAAGGACAGGGCCGGGGCTACACCTTC
>.|15|.|TRBV5-1|TRBJ2-1
CASSLLAPEGGEQFF
TGCGCCAGCAGCTTATTAGCGCCTGAAGGGGGTGAGCAGTTCTTC
>.|13|TRBD1|TRBV5-1|TRBJ2-3
CASSDTGADTQYF
TGCGCCAGCAGCGACACAGGGGCAGATACGCAGTATTTT
>.|14|.|TRBV5-1|TRBJ1-3
CASSPWSEGNTIYF
TGCGCCAGCAGCCCCTGGAGCGAAGGAAACACCATATATTTT
>.|17|TRBD2|TRBV4-1|TRBJ2-2
CASSQAGTSGYLGELFF
TGCGCCAGCAGCCAAGCCGGGACTAGCGGATACTTGGGGGAGCTGTTTTTT
>.|15|.|TRBV7-6|TRBJ2-7
CASSGVGSGPYEQYF
TGTGCCAGCAGCGGGGTGGGCAGTGGGCCCTACGAGCAGTACTTC
>.|16|.|TRBV9|TRBJ2-3
CASSVVGDRSTDTQYF
TGTGCCAGCAGCGTAGTTGGAGACCGATCCACAGATACGCAGTATTTT
>.|14|TRBD1|TRBV29-1|TRBJ2-3
CSVRQGESTDTQYF
TGCAGCGTTCGACAGGGGGAAAGCACAGATACGCAGTATTTT
>once|17|.|TRBV4-1|TRBJ1-6
CASSHRGPTDYNSPLHF
TGCGCCAGCAGCCATCGGGGCCCCACAGATTATAATTCACCCCTCCACTTT
>.|13|.|TRBV19|TRBJ1-2
CASSIMGIDGYTF
TGTGCCAGTAGTATAATGGGTATTGACGGCTACACCTTC
>.|16|.|TRBV7-2|TRBJ1-4
CASSLGVSDNNEKLFF
TGTGCCAGCAGCTTAGGGGTGTCAGATAATAATGAAAAACTGTTTTTT
>few|15|.|TRBV7-6|TRBJ1-3
CASSLGSGVGNTIYF
TGTGCCAGCAGCTTAGGCTCCGGAGTTGGAAACACCATATATTTT
>.|16|.|TRBV11-2|TRBJ2-1
CASSPYRVSPYNEQFF
TGTGCCAGCAGCCCGTACAGGGTTAGTCCCTACAATGAGCAGTTCTTC
>.|15|.|TRBV9|TRBJ1-1
CASSGEQGLNTEAFF
TGTGCCAGCAGCGGAGAACAGGGTTTGAACACTGAAGCTTTCTTT
>.|14|.|TRBV5-1|TRBJ1-1
CASSPGAMNTEAFF
TGCGCCAGCAGCCCCGGGGCCATGAACACTGAAGCTTTCTTT
>.|14|.|TRBV5-1|TRBJ2-7
CASSWDSPSYEQYF
TGCGCCAGCAGCTGGGACTCGCCGTCCTACGAGCAGTACTTC
>.|15|TRBD2|TRBV4-1|TRBJ2-7
CASSSRIGTSGSRYF
TGCGCCAGCAGCTCACGGATCGGGACTAGCGGGAGTAGGTACTTC
>.|14|.|TRBV18|TRBJ1-5
CASSQGLGNQPQHF
TGTGCCAGCTCACAGGGACTGGGCAATCAGCCCCAGCATTTT
>once|16|.|TRBV5-1|TRBJ2-3
CASSLAADWSTDTQYF
TGCGCCAGCAGCTTGGCGGCGGATTGGAGCACAGATACGCAGTATTTT
>.|13|.|TRBV21-1|TRBJ1-2
CASSKMEGDGYTF
TGTGCCAGCAGCAAAATGGAGGGGGATGGCTACACCTTC
>.|13|.|TRBV9|TRBJ1-4
CASSPPQGGKLFF
TGTGCCAGCAGCCCCCCGCAAGGAGGAAAACTGTTTTTT
>.|11|.|TRBV29-1|TRBJ1-1
CSVAENTEAFF
TGCAGCGTTGCTGAGAACACTGAAGCTTTCTTT
>.|15|.|TRBV10-3|TRBJ1-5
CAISEGTSLDQPQHF
TGTGCCATCAGTGAGGGGACGAGTCTTGATCAGCCCCAGCATTTT
>few|16|.|TRBV7-9|TRBJ1-2
CASSPGLPGSGGGYTF
TGTGCCAGCAGCCCCGGACTTCCCGGTTCCGGCGGGGGCTACACCTTC
>.|14|TRBD2|TRBV6-1|TRBJ2-7
CASSATSGAYEQYF
TGTGCCAGCAGTGCTACTAGCGGGGCCTACGAGCAGTACTTC
>.|13|TRBD1|TRBV28|TRBJ1-2
CASSGDRGRKYTF
TGTGCCAGCAGTGGCGACAGGGGGCGAAAATACACCTTC
>.|14|.|TRBV5-5|TRBJ1-1
CASSLDWDFSEAFF
TGTGCCAGCAGCTTGGATTGGGATTTCAGTGAAGCTTTCTTT
>.|12|.|TRBV4-1|TRBJ1-2
CASSQEGYGYTF
TGCGCCAGCAGCCAAGAGGGATACGGCTACACCTTC
>.|14|TRBD1|TRBV2|TRBJ2-7
CASRAGTGINEQYF
TGTGCCAGCAGAGCCGGGACAGGGATCAACGAGCAGTACTTC
>.|14|.|TRBV25-1|TRBJ2-7
CASSPPGKGYEQYF
TGTGCCAGCAGTCCCCCCGGGAAAGGCTACGAGCAGTACTTC
>.|15|TRBD1|TRBV28|TRBJ1-5
CASSPPTGGDQPQHF
TGTGCCAGCAGTCCCCCGACAGGGGGAGATCAGCCCCAGCATTTT
>.|16|TRBD1|TRBV5-1|TRBJ1-3
CASSRRTGLSGNTIYF
TGCGCCAGCAGCAGAAGGACAGGGCTCTCTGGAAACACCATATATTTT
>few|14|TRBD2|TRBV7-3|TRBJ2-5
CASSPGLAGEKQYF
TGTGCCAGCAGCCCCGGACTAGCGGGAGAAAAACAGTACTTC
>.|14|.|TRBV7-8|TRBJ1-2
CASSPLRRGIGYTF
TGTGCCAGCAGCCCCTTGAGAAGAGGGATCGGCTACACCTTC
>.|15|.|TRBV5-5|TRBJ2-1
CASSMFFLAANEQFF
TGTGCCAGCAGCATGTTTTTTCTAGCTGCAAATGAGCAGTTCTTC
>.|14|.|TRBV9|TRBJ2-5
CASSVKVEGETQYF
TGTGCCAGCAGCGTAAAGGTCGAGGGGGAGACCCAGTACTTC
>.|14|TRBD2|TRBV5-1|TRBJ2-1
CASSATSGSTEQFF
TGCGCCAGCAGCGCTACTAGCGGGAGCACTGAGCAGTTCTTC
>.|15|.|TRBV18|TRBJ2-2
CASSPRAENTGELFF
TGTGCCAGCTCACCACGAGCAGAGAACACCGGGGAGCTGTTTTTT
>.|15|.|TRBV11-1|TRBJ2-3
CASSRRARSTDTQYF
TGTGCCAGCAGCCGGCGGGCGCGAAGCACAGATACGCAGTATTTT
>.|14|TRBD1|TRBV19|TRBJ2-4
CASSITGAQNIQYF
TGTGCCAGTAGTATCACAGGGGCCCAAAACATTCAGTACTTC
>.|15|TRBD1|TRBV27|TRBJ1-5
CASRPQGVGNQPQHF
TGTGCCAGCAGGCCTCAGGGGGTGGGCAATCAGCCCCAGCATTTT